This T cell receptor (beta chain) was identified during a study of PD-L1 blockade in urothelial cancer. For the study at large: Patients went on atezolizumab in the mid-2010s, receiving 1,200 mg intravenously every 3 weeks. Most patients, about nine tenths of the roughly 29, were males with bladder-origin cancer. Reported median T cell count for blood samples was about 150,000.

The time point here: pretreatment peripheral blood. Only in-frame clones appear in the TCRdb table, and some are missing; sequencing was by immunoSEQ multiplex PCR. The sample holds approximately 90,000 clones, about four fifths seen once. Germline V gene sequence: CDR1 SGHDT, CDR2 YYEEEE. This CDR3 comprises 15 residues. Germline trimming cut 4 bases from V and 0 bases from J; bases unmatched to any gene: 1. Sequencing was performed on PBMCs, taken around atezolizumab (anti-PD-L1) treatment. V and J are TRBV5-6 and TRBJ2-6, with TRBD2 identical over 7 bases. This clonotype originated in a man aged 60 to 69 with urothelial cancer. Here the CDR3 reads CASSPGGSGANVLTF. DNA for the CDR3: TGTGCCAGCAGCCCGGGAGGCTCTGGGGCCAACGTCCTGACTTTC.